A selection of T cell receptor beta chains follows, all from one sample in a study of T cells in Graves' hyperthyroidism and ophthalmopathy. MiXCR was run by TCRdb on the multiplex PCR reads, yielding one entry per CDR3 protein. The sample lists some 600,000 distinct CDR3 sequences, more than 45% occurring once. The sample was peripheral blood or thyroid tissue (not recorded which). The receptors were sampled from a woman in her late teens or twenties with Graves' hyperthyroidism. CDR3s include the opening cysteine and the closing phenylalanine or tryptophan. Size is omitted from some rows. Given values are once, few, many or a class for expanded clones.

abundance: few
v_gene: TRBV10-3
j_gene: TRBJ2-2
CDR3aa: CASSYSRPGNTGELFF

abundance: -
v_gene: TRBV12-3/TRBV12-4
j_gene: TRBJ2-7
CDR3aa: CASRLGRRGHYEQYF

abundance: -
v_gene: TRBV25-1
j_gene: TRBJ1-6
CDR3aa: CASRTGTGSPLHF

abundance: -
v_gene: TRBV2
j_gene: TRBJ1-1
CDR3aa: CASKTGENTEAFF

abundance: -
v_gene: TRBV9
j_gene: TRBJ2-5
CDR3aa: CASSPPVSETQYF

abundance: -
v_gene: TRBV5-1
j_gene: TRBJ2-5
CDR3aa: CASSLTLGGETQYF

abundance: many
v_gene: TRBV2
j_gene: TRBJ1-2
CDR3aa: CASRAGQAAGYTF

abundance: -
v_gene: TRBV7-9
j_gene: TRBJ2-7
CDR3aa: CASSPPTSERSYEQYF

abundance: few
v_gene: TRBV6-6
j_gene: TRBJ2-5
CDR3aa: CASAINGPRETQYF

abundance: -
v_gene: TRBV7-6
j_gene: TRBJ2-7
CDR3aa: CAGSLGTVYEQYF

abundance: few
v_gene: TRBV7-9
j_gene: TRBJ1-2
CDR3aa: CASSLADGGEFGYTF

abundance: many
v_gene: TRBV7-9
j_gene: TRBJ2-7
CDR3aa: CASSRGPAYEQYF

abundance: few
v_gene: TRBV14
j_gene: TRBJ1-2
CDR3aa: CASSQDVDRDSRGYTF

abundance: -
v_gene: TRBV7-9
j_gene: -
CDR3aa: CASSLAIGEQFF

abundance: -
v_gene: TRBV7-8
j_gene: TRBJ1-3
CDR3aa: CASRDLTGFSGNTIYF

abundance: few
v_gene: TRBV11-2
j_gene: TRBJ2-7
CDR3aa: CASSLQLENEQYF

abundance: -
v_gene: TRBV11-1
j_gene: TRBJ1-1
CDR3aa: CASSTLGQETEAFF

abundance: -
v_gene: TRBV7-2
j_gene: TRBJ1-5
CDR3aa: CASSFGQTDQPQHF

abundance: -
v_gene: TRBV5-1
j_gene: TRBJ1-2
CDR3aa: CASSLAGTDTVGYTF

abundance: many
v_gene: TRBV5-1
j_gene: TRBJ2-5
CDR3aa: CASSLAQVETQYF

abundance: many
v_gene: TRBV24-1
j_gene: TRBJ2-7
CDR3aa: CATSDPGTSGTYF

abundance: many
v_gene: TRBV7-9
j_gene: TRBJ1-2
CDR3aa: CASSSGGGVGGYTF

abundance: few
v_gene: TRBV5-1
j_gene: TRBJ1-3
CDR3aa: CASSLAGPNSGNTIYF

abundance: -
v_gene: TRBV19
j_gene: TRBJ1-1
CDR3aa: CASSILGQGNTEAFF

abundance: -
v_gene: TRBV7-6
j_gene: TRBJ1-4
CDR3aa: CASSFPGTGPNEKLFF

abundance: -
v_gene: TRBV2
j_gene: TRBJ2-3
CDR3aa: CASSTMDTQYF

abundance: many
v_gene: TRBV20-1
j_gene: TRBJ1-3
CDR3aa: CSASRTGTGNTIYF

abundance: many
v_gene: TRBV29-1
j_gene: TRBJ2-2
CDR3aa: CSVEGTSRTGELFF

abundance: -
v_gene: TRBV7-8
j_gene: TRBJ2-3
CDR3aa: CASSLNGVTDTQYF

abundance: few
v_gene: TRBV10-3
j_gene: TRBJ1-6
CDR3aa: CASRLGPGNSPLHF

abundance: -
v_gene: TRBV6-5
j_gene: TRBJ1-2
CDR3aa: CASKGSESGYTF

abundance: -
v_gene: TRBV7-9
j_gene: TRBJ1-4
CDR3aa: CASSTGTGLEKLFF

abundance: -
v_gene: TRBV19
j_gene: TRBJ1-1
CDR3aa: CAWGRDRGMNTEAFF

abundance: few
v_gene: TRBV24-1
j_gene: TRBJ2-5
CDR3aa: CATSDQTQGVKETQYF

abundance: -
v_gene: TRBV7-9
j_gene: TRBJ1-5
CDR3aa: CASSPEGPGLNQPQHF

abundance: -
v_gene: TRBV2
j_gene: TRBJ1-5
CDR3aa: CASSVRGSNNQPQHF

abundance: -
v_gene: TRBV2
j_gene: TRBJ2-5
CDR3aa: CASSLIVGLGETQYF

abundance: many
v_gene: TRBV20-1
j_gene: TRBJ1-6
CDR3aa: CSAADRRALNSPLHF

abundance: many
v_gene: TRBV19
j_gene: TRBJ1-1
CDR3aa: CATKWGSEAFF

abundance: -
v_gene: TRBV27
j_gene: TRBJ2-7
CDR3aa: CASGFARSYEQYF

abundance: -
v_gene: TRBV19
j_gene: TRBJ1-5
CDR3aa: CASSTRLRRTASNQPQHF

abundance: few
v_gene: TRBV5-1
j_gene: TRBJ1-1
CDR3aa: CASSFRGQAEAFF

abundance: once
v_gene: TRBV12-3/TRBV12-4
j_gene: TRBJ2-2
CDR3aa: CASRAGSNTIGELFF

abundance: -
v_gene: TRBV9
j_gene: TRBJ2-5
CDR3aa: CASSPRQGPVVGETQYF

abundance: few
v_gene: TRBV25-1
j_gene: TRBJ1-2
CDR3aa: CASSPLQEGGYTF

abundance: -
v_gene: TRBV29-1
j_gene: TRBJ2-2
CDR3aa: CSHLGTGDTGELFF

abundance: -
v_gene: TRBV2
j_gene: TRBJ2-5
CDR3aa: CASSEGRTTTPQYF

abundance: -
v_gene: TRBV7-2
j_gene: TRBJ2-7
CDR3aa: CACQVGLADIYEQYF

abundance: -
v_gene: TRBV20-1
j_gene: TRBJ1-2
CDR3aa: CSASLVKDLDGYTF

abundance: -
v_gene: TRBV20-1
j_gene: TRBJ2-5
CDR3aa: CNARGDLGRETQYF

abundance: -
v_gene: TRBV7-6
j_gene: TRBJ2-7
CDR3aa: CASSDLAGDVHEQYF

abundance: -
v_gene: TRBV25-1
j_gene: TRBJ1-2
CDR3aa: CASSERGRGNSPLYGYTF

abundance: many
v_gene: TRBV5-1
j_gene: TRBJ1-1
CDR3aa: CASSSTVEAFF

abundance: few
v_gene: TRBV20-1
j_gene: TRBJ2-5
CDR3aa: CSASIAQETQYF

abundance: many
v_gene: TRBV29-1
j_gene: TRBJ1-3
CDR3aa: CSVDTRTSGNTIYF

abundance: -
v_gene: TRBV10-3
j_gene: TRBJ2-6
CDR3aa: CANSDVDASSGANVLTF

abundance: many
v_gene: TRBV7-2
j_gene: TRBJ2-7
CDR3aa: CASIFTATTGYEQYF

abundance: many
v_gene: TRBV29-1
j_gene: TRBJ1-1
CDR3aa: CSVWDENTEAFF

abundance: -
v_gene: TRBV2
j_gene: TRBJ2-7
CDR3aa: CASTLEASGYYEQYF

abundance: -
v_gene: TRBV19
j_gene: TRBJ2-7
CDR3aa: CASFSGRGYEQYF